This TCR beta chain was sequenced for a study of shared clonotypes between healthy human individuals. Study as a whole: The cohort had two women and a few men, ages 18 to 49.

Positive CCR7 selection of CD45RO-negative cells yielded the naive CD8 cells, and terminally differentiated effector memory CD45RA+ cells were excluded. This CDR3 is built from 17 residues. From germline, CDR1 is MGHRA and CDR2 YSYEKL. After removal of 4 bases from V and 1 base from J, the junction contained 9 bases not matched to a gene. Authors' processing steps: From ImmunoSEQ came sequences covering only the junction and carrying no quality scores, so filtering differed. This table comes from immunoSEQ multiplex PCR, and its TCRdb copy is limited to in-frame clones, with some not included. D and trimming were read from the DNA, whereas the V and J calls and clone size are those reported in that table. The table has around 560,000 clones, 85% to 95% seen once; the top ten hold about 0.11%.

The TCR was taken from a woman aged 25-40 years in good health. Sequencing was carried out using naive CD8+ T cells sorted from blood. V and J are TRBV4-1 and TRBJ2-7; 11 bases are a match to TRBD1. CDR3 in amino acids: CASSPSRTGGSSYEQYF. The CDR3 bases are TGCGCCAGCAGCCCATCGAGGACAGGGGGCAGTTCCTACGAGCAGTACTTC.